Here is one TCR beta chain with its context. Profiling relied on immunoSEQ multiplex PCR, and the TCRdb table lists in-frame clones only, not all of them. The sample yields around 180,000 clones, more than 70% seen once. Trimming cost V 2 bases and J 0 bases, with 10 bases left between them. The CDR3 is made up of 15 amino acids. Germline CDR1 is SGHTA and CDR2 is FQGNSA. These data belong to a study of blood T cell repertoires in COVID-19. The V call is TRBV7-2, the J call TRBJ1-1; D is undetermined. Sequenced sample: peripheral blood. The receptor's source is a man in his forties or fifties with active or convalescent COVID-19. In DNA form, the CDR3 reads TGTGCCAGCAGCTTATTTCCCGGTTTGAACACTGAAGCTTTCTTT. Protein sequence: CASSLFPGLNTEAFF.